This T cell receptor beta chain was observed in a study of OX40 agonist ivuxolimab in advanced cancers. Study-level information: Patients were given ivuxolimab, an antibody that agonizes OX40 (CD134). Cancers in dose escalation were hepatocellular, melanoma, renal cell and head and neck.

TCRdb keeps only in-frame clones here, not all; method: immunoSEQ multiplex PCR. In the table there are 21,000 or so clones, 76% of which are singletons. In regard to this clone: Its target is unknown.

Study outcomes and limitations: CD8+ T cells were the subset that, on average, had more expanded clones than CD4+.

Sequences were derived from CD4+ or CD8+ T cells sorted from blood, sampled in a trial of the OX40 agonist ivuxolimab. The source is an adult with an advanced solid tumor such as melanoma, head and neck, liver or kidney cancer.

CDR3 nucleotides: TGTGCCAGCAGCTCTCGGATACAGTTAGTTGGCTACACCTTC. As protein: CASSSRIQLVGYTF. The chain carries TRBV7-2 and TRBJ1-2; D remains ambiguous. With 4 bases removed from V and 7 bases from J, the gap between germline ends came to 16 bases. CDR1 and CDR2 from the germline V gene are SGHTA and FQGNSA. The CDR3 is 14 amino acids.